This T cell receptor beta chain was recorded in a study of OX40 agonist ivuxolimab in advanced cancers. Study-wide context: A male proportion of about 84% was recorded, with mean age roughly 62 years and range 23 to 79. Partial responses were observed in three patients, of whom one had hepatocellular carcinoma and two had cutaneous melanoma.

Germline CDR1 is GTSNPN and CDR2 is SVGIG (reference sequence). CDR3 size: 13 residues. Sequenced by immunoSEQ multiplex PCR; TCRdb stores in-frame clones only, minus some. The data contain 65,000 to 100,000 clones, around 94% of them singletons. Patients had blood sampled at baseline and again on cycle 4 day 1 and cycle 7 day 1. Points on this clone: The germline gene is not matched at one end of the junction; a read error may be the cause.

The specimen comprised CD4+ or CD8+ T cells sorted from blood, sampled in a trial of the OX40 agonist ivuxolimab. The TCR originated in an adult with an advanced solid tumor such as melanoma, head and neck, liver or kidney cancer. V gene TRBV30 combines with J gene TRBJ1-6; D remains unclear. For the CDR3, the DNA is TGTGCCGGGAGGCCGTTTGTAGATTCACCCCTCCACTTT. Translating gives CAGRPFVDSPLHF.